Sequencing of this T cell receptor (beta chain) was carried out in a study of radiotherapy plus CTLA-4 blockade in lung cancer. Findings and limits, study-wide: Expansion of tumor-derived TCR clones was observed in blood after radiotherapy plus ipilimumab. The best prediction of response reportedly came from early blood T cell clone dynamics, with interferon-beta.

TCRdb's table, derived via immunoSEQ multiplex PCR, lists solely in-frame clones and lacks some. The table has fewer than 100,000 clones, 84% seen once. The CDR3 extends over 13 amino acids. Germline V gene data show CDR1 as SGHRS and CDR2 as YFSETQ. The junction had 1 base not matched to a gene; V was cut back by 3 bases and J by 4 bases. This clone was observed a few times. No antigen is known for it. This TCR was sampled from a human donor with non-small cell lung cancer who had stable disease on radiotherapy plus ipilimumab. The sequencing here drew on peripheral blood, taken from a patient treated with radiotherapy plus ipilimumab. The chain is built from TRBV5-1 and TRBJ1-1; TRBD1 matches 9 bases. CDR3 amino acids: CASSWGQGTEAFF. CDR3 nucleotides: TGCGCCAGCAGCTGGGGACAGGGCACTGAAGCTTTCTTT.